This T cell receptor (beta chain) was captured by sequencing in a study of blood T cell repertoires in COVID-19. The overall study: Collection of acute and convalescent COVID-19 samples took place in the United States, Italy and Spain. T cells, B-cell-depleted T cells, or PBMCs supplied cDNA or gDNA.

Germline V gene data show CDR1 as KGHSH and CDR2 as LQKENI. The CDR3 length is 15 residues. The J segment lost 9 bases and the V segment lost 3 bases, leaving 9 bases of the junction unmatched. In the authors' methods: Cell counts per sample came from amplifying reference gene primers. Libraries were prepared by immunoSEQ multiplex PCR; TCRdb keeps only in-frame clonotypes and omits some of them. The V and J calls and clone size were taken over from that table, and D and trimming were inferred from the DNA. The data contain about 63,000 clones, roughly 76% of them singletons. The clonotype originates from a woman of 80 years or more with acute or convalescent COVID-19. Sample: peripheral blood. The chain carries TRBV18 and TRBJ2-1; 9 bases are shared with TRBD2. Here the CDR3 DNA reads TGTGCCAGCTCACCCCCGGGACTAGCCTCAGGTGAGCAGTTCTTC. Its protein is CASSPPGLASGEQFF.